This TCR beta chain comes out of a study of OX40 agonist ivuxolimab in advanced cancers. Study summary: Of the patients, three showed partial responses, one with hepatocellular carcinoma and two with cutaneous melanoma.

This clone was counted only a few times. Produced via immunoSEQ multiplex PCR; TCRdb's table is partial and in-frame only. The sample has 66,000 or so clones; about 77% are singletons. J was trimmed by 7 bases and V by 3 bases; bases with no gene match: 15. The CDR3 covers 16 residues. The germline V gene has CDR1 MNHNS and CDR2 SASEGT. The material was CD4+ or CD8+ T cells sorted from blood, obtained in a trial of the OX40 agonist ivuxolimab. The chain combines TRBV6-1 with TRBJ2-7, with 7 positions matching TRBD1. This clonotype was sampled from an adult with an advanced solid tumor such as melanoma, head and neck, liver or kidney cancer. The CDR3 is CASSDTLGRQGREQYF. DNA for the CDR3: TGTGCCAGCAGTGATACCCTTGGACGACAGGGCCGGGAGCAGTACTTC.